This is a list of T cell receptor beta chains from one sample in a study of blood T cell repertoires in COVID-19. The table came from immunoSEQ multiplex PCR; TCRdb's copy has only in-frame clones and leaves some out. The data contain around 100,000 clones, roughly 87% of them singletons. The sequencing sample was made of peripheral blood. The receptors were gathered from a human donor in a cohort sampled during active COVID-19. Both conserved end residues are part of each CDR3. Each record gives: clone size, V gene, D gene, J gene, CDR3 length, CDR3 protein, CDR3 DNA. D genes are given only for firm matches. Some rows have no size entry. The others give once, few or many, or a class for an expanded clone.

.	TRBV10-3	TRBD1	TRBJ2-1	17	CAISRKRDRGTYNEQFF	TGTGCCATCAGTAGGAAAAGGGACAGAGGTACCTACAATGAGCAGTTCTTC
.	TRBV2	TRBD2	TRBJ2-1	14	CASLGGLVYNEQFF	TGTGCCAGCCTAGGGGGACTAGTCTACAATGAGCAGTTCTTC
.	TRBV19	.	TRBJ2-1	15	CASSIRTGVGNEQFF	TGTGCCAGTAGTATAAGGACGGGAGTGGGGAATGAGCAGTTCTTC
.	TRBV3-1/TRBV3-2	TRBD2	TRBJ2-5	13	CASRTSGGETQYF	TGTGCCAGCCGGACTAGCGGGGGAGAGACCCAGTACTTC
.	TRBV5-1	TRBD1	TRBJ1-4	14	CASRPDRVNEKLFF	TGCGCCAGCAGACCTGACAGGGTGAATGAAAAACTGTTTTTT
.	TRBV7-6	.	TRBJ2-1	16	CASSLEAPGSYNEQFF	TGTGCCAGCAGCTTAGAGGCCCCGGGCTCCTACAATGAGCAGTTCTTC
once	TRBV5-6	.	TRBJ1-2	16	CASSLGTRGPLYGYTF	TGTGCCAGCAGCTTAGGGACGCGGGGCCCCCTCTATGGCTACACCTTC
.	TRBV18	TRBD2	TRBJ2-1	15	CASSLGTSGSNEQFF	TGTGCCAGCTCACTGGGGACTAGCGGGAGTAATGAGCAGTTCTTC
.	TRBV3-1/TRBV3-2	.	TRBJ1-6	14	CASSQDGEGAPLHF	TGTGCCAGCAGCCAAGATGGTGAGGGGGCACCCCTCCACTTT
.	TRBV5-6	TRBD1	TRBJ2-7	15	CASSRRGQGGYEQYF	TGTGCCAGCAGCCGACGTGGACAGGGGGGGTACGAGCAGTACTTC
.	TRBV20-1	.	TRBJ2-5	13	CSASRSRQETQYF	TGCAGTGCTAGTCGTTCCAGACAAGAGACCCAGTACTTC
.	TRBV27	TRBD2	TRBJ2-1	18	CASSSLAGADTGYNEQFF	TGTGCCAGCAGTTCACTAGCGGGGGCCGACACGGGGTACAATGAGCAGTTCTTC
.	TRBV28	TRBD2	TRBJ2-1	13	CASRQPGGNEQFF	TGTGCCAGCAGGCAGCCGGGGGGCAATGAGCAGTTCTTC
.	TRBV4-1	TRBD1	TRBJ1-1	16	CASSQPQPGQGFEAFF	TGCGCCAGCAGCCAACCTCAGCCGGGACAGGGGTTTGAAGCTTTCTTT
.	TRBV5-1	.	TRBJ2-2	13	CASSRGESGELFF	TGCGCCAGCAGCCGGGGAGAATCCGGGGAGCTGTTTTTT
.	TRBV6-1	.	TRBJ2-7	13	CASSESRDSEQYF	TGTGCCAGCAGTGAGTCTAGGGACTCCGAGCAGTACTTC